This TCR beta chain was recorded in a study of OX40 agonist ivuxolimab in advanced cancers. Germline assignment: CDR1 SGDLS and CDR2 YYNGEE. The CDR3 sequence is 16 residues long. Germline trimming cut 0 bases from V and 1 base from J; bases unmatched to any gene: 4. The protocol was immunoSEQ multiplex PCR, while the TCRdb copy is restricted to in-frame clones and leaves out a portion. Of approximately 79,000 clones in the sample, less than 90% were seen once. This material consisted of CD4+ or CD8+ T cells sorted from blood, taken in a trial of the OX40 agonist ivuxolimab. The chain combines TRBV9 with TRBJ2-3, with TRBD2 matching over 8 bases. This receptor was obtained from an adult with an advanced solid tumor such as melanoma, head and neck, liver or kidney cancer. Here the CDR3 reads CASSVAGGWGTDTQYF. The CDR3 DNA reads as TGTGCCAGCAGCGTAGCGGGAGGGTGGGGCACAGATACGCAGTATTTT.